This entry describes one TCR beta chain. This clone was seen repeatedly, ten times or more. Its antigen has not been determined. Base qualities are not recorded, but no much larger clone differs from it by a single base. On the day of marrow donation, related bone marrow donors gave peripheral blood samples. Mononuclear cells from peripheral blood and bone marrow were separated by Ficoll-Hypaque density centrifugation and then cryopreserved. CDR1 and CDR2 are read off the germline V gene as SGHTA and FQGTGA. Trimming leaves V shorter by 5 bases and J shorter by 1 base, with the junction holding 3 bases beyond the gene matches. The CDR3 sequence holds 15 residues, the cysteine and phenylalanine included. The kept DNA is CDR3 alone, 45 bases in frame from the first base. The data derive from a study of T cells after posttransplantation cyclophosphamide (TCRdb year 2016). Concerning the study at large: Using TRB sequencing, the study followed how the T cell repertoire reconstituted after myeloablative bone marrow transplantation in which posttransplantation cyclophosphamide served as GVHD prophylaxis. Because TRA and TRB clonality correlated tightly in 8 to 10 samples, the subsequent TCR analyses were limited to TRB only. Up to roughly 3 additional blood samples from 2 to 5.2 years after transplant were also TRB-sequenced in 3 patients, as was pretransplant blood from several patients. Samples from 30 to 45 PTCy-treated patients and 15 to 20 related bone marrow donors of those patients were subjected to antigen receptor sequencing. Public TRB sequences were searched against a database of over 3,600 sequences associated with responses to pathogens, tumor antigens, self-antigens and alloantigens. Blood from all 30 or so PTCy patients with 1-year posttransplant specimens was subjected to TRB sequencing.

Genomic DNA was the input for TRB sequencing, which was run either with the immunoSEQ assay at survey resolution or with the hsTCRB kit. The published analysis was carried out like this. The immunoSEQ software handled the initial read processing, while the LymphoSeq R package was used for the repertoire analyses. Clonality was calculated as 1 minus normalized Shannon entropy, and the Gini coefficient was also calculated for each TRB dataset. Phenotypes of unsorted samples were inferred by mapping TRB sequences from sorted subsets of the recipient or donor onto unsorted samples of the same recipient. TCRdb re-hosts the immuneACCESS table, in-frame sequences only. Its copies lack some clones; in the studies checked, an unresolved V gene accounts for under half of them, and the cause for the rest is not known. V and J calls plus clone size are reproduced from that table; the DNA served to infer D and trimming. The sample records 9,500 to 15,000 clones, none occurring a single time. The ten largest clonotypes hold roughly 8% of the sample.

The paper's findings and limits, for the study overall: The TRB repertoires of T cells infiltrating skin or GI tract showed only limited overlap with the TRB repertoires of T cells in blood. Donor-recipient similarity was low at 1-2 months but increased during the first year, and donor CD8+ memory clones often dominated later blood repertoires. Across roughly 49 patients, TRB clonality was highly associated with recipient CMV seropositivity and CMV reactivation, and diversity in PTCy patients was similar to diversity in CNI/methotrexate controls.

The rearrangement combines TRBV7-3 with TRBJ2-3, with 10 central nucleotides matching TRBD2. This TCR was recovered from a woman in her 40s in good health, CMV-negative, and a related stem cell transplant donor. The sample consisted of PBMCs. The bases read TGTGCCAGCAGCCGAGGGACTAGCGGCACAGATACGCAGTATTTT. Translated, it gives CASSRGTSGTDTQYF. The CDR3 plus the reference TRBV7-3 and TRBJ2-3 genes for the other parts give the full variable domain: GAGVSQTPSNKVTEKGKYVELRCDPISGHTALYWYRQSLGQGPEFLIYFQGTGAADDSGLPNDRFFAVRPEGSVSTLKIQRTERGDSAVYLCASSRGTSGTDTQYFGPGTRLTVL.